Below are 15 T cell receptor beta chains sequenced from a single sample in a study of graft-versus-host responses after intestinal transplantation. Clones were read by immunoSEQ multiplex PCR, and TCRdb kept only the in-frame ones, dropping some. The data hold some 120,000 clones, with 90% observed a single time. Antigen specificity for these receptors is unknown. This specimen consisted of unstimulated CD4+ T cells sorted from spleen or lymph node cells, obtained before intestinal transplant. These TCRs come from a human donor who received an intestinal transplant.

The rearrangement links TRBV30 to TRBJ2-7, with TRBD2 as a possible D gene (6 bases). This CDR3 is built from 11 residues. Trimming shortened V by 2 bases and J by 9 bases, and 11 bases separated the two germline ends. Germline V lookup: CDR1 GTSNPN, CDR2 SVGIG (reference sequence). CDR3 coding DNA: TGTGCCTGGAGTCTGGGAGGTGGGCAGTACTTC. It translates to CAWSLGGGQYF.

V usage is TRBV5-6 and J usage is TRBJ1-1; D gene unclear. V lost 0 bases and J 3 bases, leaving 12 bases between the germline ends. Germline-derived CDR1 and CDR2 are SGHDT and YYEEEE. This CDR3 contains 15 residues. The CDR3 region is CASSLGPVADTEAFF. The CDR3, as DNA: TGTGCCAGCAGCTTGGGCCCCGTGGCGGACACTGAAGCTTTCTTT.

This chain joins TRBV28 and TRBJ2-1, with TRBD1 identical over 10 bases. This CDR3 has 16 amino acids. In germline, CDR1 is MDHEN, CDR2 SYDVKM. Trimming took 9 bases from V and 5 from J; bases not matched to a gene: 13. CDR3 sequence reads: CASHQSRTGGDNEQFF. The CDR3 DNA reads as TGTGCCAGTCATCAGTCCAGGACAGGGGGAGACAATGAGCAGTTCTTC.

The chain is built from TRBV10-2 and TRBJ1-2, with 9 bases identical to TRBD1. The junction had 14 bases not matched to a gene; V was cut back by 4 bases and J by 8 bases. The CDR3 is 16 residues long. Germline loops: CDR1 WSHSY, CDR2 SAAADI. This chain's CDR3 is CASSAEIPGQGYGYTF. CDR3 in DNA: TGCGCCAGCAGTGCCGAGATCCCGGGACAGGGATACGGCTACACCTTC.

The V gene is TRBV10-2, the J gene TRBJ2-3, with D uncertain. The germline V gene encodes CDR1 WSHSY and CDR2 SAAADI. This CDR3 has 12 residues. V lost 8 bases, J lost 5 bases, and 11 bases lay in between. For the CDR3, the DNA is TGCGCCAGCTCCCCGACGGGAGATACGCAGTATTTT. As protein: CASSPTGDTQYF.

The chain recombines TRBV19 with TRBJ2-1; tentatively, D is TRBD1 (5 bases). Deletions cut 5 bases from V and 1 base from J, with 6 bases between. The CDR3 spans 13 residues. Looked up from germline, CDR1 is LNHDA and CDR2 is SQIVND (reference sequence). The CDR3 spells CASSAGSYNEQFF. The CDR3 nucleotides are TGTGCCAGTAGTGCAGGGTCCTACAATGAGCAGTTCTTC.

The rearrangement uses TRBV19 and TRBJ1-3; D is ambiguous. V was clipped by 5 bases and J by 0 bases, with 14 bases between them. The CDR3 consists of 16 residues. Germline values: CDR1 LNHDA, CDR2 SQIVND (reference sequence). The CDR3 region is CASSLSGRGSGNTIYF. CDR3 DNA: TGTGCCAGTAGTCTAAGCGGACGGGGCTCTGGAAACACCATATATTTT. Based on the CDR3 plus reference TRBV19 and TRBJ1-3, the full variable domain is DGGITQSPKYLFRKEGQNVTLSCEQNLNHDAMYWYRQDPGQGLRLIYYSQIVNDFQKGDIAEGYSVSREKKESFPLTVTSAQKNPTAFYLCASSLSGRGSGNTIYFGEGSWLTVV.

The V and J genes are TRBV15 and TRBJ2-7, with 11 bases that match TRBD2. V shed 2 bases and J 5 bases; nucleotides not matched to a gene: 5. This CDR3 contains 15 residues. Germline CDR1 LNHNV, CDR2 YYDKDF (reference sequence). Here the CDR3 DNA reads TGTGCCACCAGCAGAAGACTAGCGGGGACCCACGAGCAGTACTTC. Residues: CATSRRLAGTHEQYF.

CDR3 region: CASSLFGTSGKQFF. CDR3 in DNA: TGTGCCAGCAGTTTATTTGGGACTAGCGGCAAGCAGTTCTTC. The chain combines TRBV28 with TRBJ2-1, with TRBD2 identical over 11 bases. Per the germline V gene, CDR1 is MDHEN and CDR2 is SYDVKM. With V trimmed by 1 base and J by 11 bases, 4 bases remained unmatched. The CDR3 is 14 amino acids.

The J gene is TRBJ1-1, the V gene TRBV18; 9 nucleotides match TRBD1. This CDR3 comprises 15 residues. With 2 bases clipped from V and 4 bases from J, the junction kept 5 bases outside the gene matches. Germline CDR1 reads KGHSH; CDR2 reads LQKENI. CDR3 protein: CASSPGQGIGTEAFF. For the CDR3, the DNA is TGTGCCAGCTCACCAGGACAGGGGATTGGCACTGAAGCTTTCTTT.

The chain joins TRBV5-1 to TRBJ2-5; D gene ambiguous. Germline V gives CDR1 SGHRS, CDR2 YFSETQ. V shed 0 bases and J shed 4 bases, with 13 bases lying between them. CDR3 size: 15 residues. The CDR3 DNA follows: TGCGCCAGCAGCTTGGACCCCAATACGGGAGAGACCCAGTACTTC. It codes for CASSLDPNTGETQYF.

The rearrangement links TRBV10-3 to TRBJ2-5; 10 bases match TRBD1. V lost 11 bases, J lost 11 bases, and 17 bases stayed unmatched. The germline gives CDR1 ENHRY, CDR2 SYGVKD. The length of the CDR3 is 14 residues. DNA of the CDR3: TGTGCCGTCCTCCCCGGGACAGGGGTCGGTGAGCAGTACTTC. Translating gives CAVLPGTGVGEQYF.

The chain couples TRBV27 to TRBJ2-2; 7 positions agree with TRBD1. Germline V CDR1 and CDR2: MNHEY, SMNVEV (reference sequence). CDR3 length: 16 amino acids. V lost 6 bases and J lost 0; bases outside the gene matches: 7. The CDR3 sequence: CASRETGPTNTGELFF. CDR3 DNA sequence: TGTGCCAGCAGAGAGACAGGGCCTACGAACACCGGGGAGCTGTTTTTT.

The chain joins TRBV5-1 to TRBJ2-1, with TRBD2 matching 16 bases. V lost 4 bases and J lost 2; bases outside the gene matches: 3. Germline-derived CDR1 and CDR2 are SGHRS and YFSETQ. This CDR3 is built from 17 residues. This CDR3 is CASSGTSGGATYNEQFF. Written as DNA, the CDR3 is TGCGCCAGCAGCGGGACTAGCGGGGGGGCCACCTACAATGAGCAGTTCTTC.

The CDR3 DNA sequence: TGTGCCAGCAGCTTGTCAGTGTGGACAGCCCCCTATGGCTACACCTTC. Encoded protein: CASSLSVWTAPYGYTF. This rearrangement joins TRBV5-5 to TRBJ1-2, with D possibly matching TRBD1 (6 bases). Trimming took 1 base from V and 4 from J, leaving 17 bases between them. Germline assignment: CDR1 SGHKS and CDR2 YYEKEE (reference sequence). This CDR3 has 16 amino acids.